The 13 T cell receptor beta chains listed next were all sequenced from one sample in a study of blood T cell repertoires in COVID-19. The protocol was immunoSEQ multiplex PCR, while the TCRdb copy is restricted to in-frame clones and leaves out a portion. The sample has over 450,000 clones; around 90% are singletons. Sequenced input: peripheral blood. The origin of the receptors is a woman aged 50 to 60 with COVID-19, enrolled during active disease.

The gene calls are TRBV9 and TRBJ1-2; D is possibly TRBD1 (5 bases). V lost 4 bases and J lost 4, with 14 bases in between. CDR3 length: 14 amino acids. Germline V gene data show CDR1 as SGDLS and CDR2 as YYNGEE. The CDR3 region has the DNA TGTGCCAGCAGCATAAGCTCCGGGGGCTATGGCTACACCTTC. Protein sequence: CASSISSGGYGYTF.

The chain links TRBV18 to TRBJ1-3; possible D gene TRBD1, 5 bases. Germline lookup yields CDR1 KGHSH and CDR2 LQKENI. V was pared by 6 bases and J by 0 bases, with 15 bases between. The CDR3 spans 16 residues. CDR3 residues: CASSLGRESSGNTIYF. The CDR3 bases are TGTGCCAGCTCTCTGGGACGGGAGAGCTCTGGAAACACCATATATTTT.

The chain combines TRBV7-9 with TRBJ1-1; perhaps TRBD1 as D (5 bases). The CDR3 sequence is 14 residues long. V was cut by 5 bases and J by 3 bases, with 13 bases left in between. The germline CDR1 and CDR2 sequences are SEHNR and FQNEAQ (reference sequence). This CDR3 reads CASSRGRMDTEAFF. The CDR3 DNA reads as TGTGCCAGCAGCCGGGGGAGGATGGACACTGAAGCTTTCTTT.

The J gene is TRBJ2-7, the V gene TRBV2; TRBD1 might be the D (6 bases). Between the trimmed V and J ends, which lost 10 bases and 3 bases, there was a span of 13 bases. The CDR3 covers 12 residues. Germline CDR1 SNHLY, CDR2 FYNNEI. Here the CDR3 reads CAISTDSYEQYF. The CDR3, as DNA: TGTGCCATCTCCACGGACAGCTACGAGCAGTACTTC.

The CDR3 bases are TGTGCCAGCAGCCCGGACAGCTTCAATCAGCCCCAGCATTTT. Protein sequence: CASSPDSFNQPQHF. This chain joins TRBV28 and TRBJ1-5; D is possibly TRBD1 (6 bases). There are 14 residues in the CDR3. The germline V gene has CDR1 MDHEN and CDR2 SYDVKM. The germline V and J ends were trimmed by 6 bases and 3 bases, with 12 bases remaining between them.

The genes are TRBV7-9 and TRBJ1-1, with no clear D. Trimming removed 1 base from V and 6 bases from J, with 9 bases in between. The CDR3 totals 13 residues. Germline V gene sequence: CDR1 SEHNR, CDR2 FQNEAQ (reference sequence). This CDR3 is CASSLGRVAEAFF. DNA of the CDR3: TGTGCCAGCAGCTTAGGGCGGGTTGCTGAAGCTTTCTTT.

The V gene is TRBV27, the J gene TRBJ2-2; no firm D call. This CDR3 spans 12 amino acids. The germline V gene encodes CDR1 MNHEY and CDR2 SMNVEV (reference sequence). Trimming took off 6 bases at V and 5 bases at J, with 7 bases between the two ends. CDR3 residues: CASRLRTGELFF. The DNA of the CDR3 is TGTGCCAGCAGACTCCGAACCGGGGAGCTGTTTTTT.

The CDR3: CSVEGGDRDMNEQFF. DNA for the CDR3: TGCAGCGTTGAAGGCGGGGACAGGGACATGAATGAGCAGTTCTTC. The chain couples TRBV29-1 to TRBJ2-1; TRBD1 matches at 9 bases. The germline V gene has CDR1 SQVTM and CDR2 ANQGSEA. CDR3 size: 15 residues. V was clipped by 1 base and J by 7 bases; unmatched bases: 8.

The V and J genes are TRBV25-1 and TRBJ1-2; TRBD1 agrees at 7 bases. This CDR3 region has 14 residues. Per the germline V gene, CDR1 is MGHDK and CDR2 is SYGVNS. V lost 6 bases, J lost 5 bases, and 9 bases stayed unmatched. The DNA for the CDR3 is TGTGCCAGCAGAGGAACAGGGGCCCAATATGGCTACACCTTC. Translation gives CASRGTGAQYGYTF.

The chain couples TRBV7-8 to TRBJ1-5; D may be TRBD1 (6 bases). V lost 0 bases and J lost 3, with 12 bases in between. This CDR3 contains 16 residues. Germline assignment: CDR1 SGHVS and CDR2 FQNEAQ. CDR3 loop: CASSLAGRGFNQPQHF. CDR3 nucleotide sequence: TGTGCCAGCAGCTTAGCGGGCAGGGGTTTCAATCAGCCCCAGCATTTT.

The rearrangement links TRBV11-2 to TRBJ2-7; D not resolved. The CDR3 contains 14 residues. Per the germline V gene, CDR1 is SGHAT and CDR2 is FQNNGV. V was cut by 3 bases and J by 0 bases, with 9 bases left in between. CDR3 sequence: CASSFWADSYEQYF. CDR3 nucleotides: TGTGCCAGCAGCTTCTGGGCAGACTCCTACGAGCAGTACTTC.

J is TRBJ2-5 and V is TRBV7-8; 10 nucleotides match TRBD1. CDR1 is SGHVS and CDR2 is FQNEAQ in the germline V gene. Trimming took 5 bases from V and 1 from J; bases not matched to a gene: 7. CDR3 length: 16 amino acids. CDR3 sequence (DNA): TGTGCCAGCAGCCAATTGGGGACAGGGGCCCAAGAGACCCAGTACTTC. It is translated as CASSQLGTGAQETQYF.

V gene TRBV12-5 combines with J gene TRBJ2-7; 7 bases are shared with TRBD1. Germline CDR1 is LGHNT and CDR2 is FRNRAP. V shed 1 base and J 1 base; nucleotides not matched to a gene: 7. The CDR3 extends over 16 amino acids. DNA for the CDR3: TGTGCTAGTGGTTTGGCCAGGGACAGTTATTCCTACGAGCAGTACTTC. Translated: CASGLARDSYSYEQYF.